The 14 T cell receptor beta chains below come from one sample, sequenced in a study of blood T cell repertoires in COVID-19. Here immunoSEQ multiplex PCR was the method, and the copy in TCRdb shows in-frame clones only, minus some. The sample lists about 250,000 clones, over 65% occurring once. Sequencing was carried out using peripheral blood. The receptors were sampled from a woman of 80 years or more with acute or convalescent COVID-19.

The rearrangement links TRBV9 to TRBJ2-3; TRBD2 agrees at 8 bases. This CDR3 has 14 amino acids. CDR1 and CDR2 (germline): SGDLS, YYNGEE. V lost 4 bases and J lost 3; bases outside the gene matches: 4. The CDR3 nucleotides are TGTGCCAGCAGCTCCAGCGGGGGTACAGATACGCAGTATTTT. Its protein product is CASSSSGGTDTQYF.

A single count supports this clone. V usage is TRBV6-5 and J usage is TRBJ2-7, with 10 bases identical to TRBD1. V shed 6 bases and J 5 bases; nucleotides not matched to a gene: 4. CDR3 size: 13 residues. Germline loops: CDR1 MNHEY, CDR2 SVGAGI. CDR3 in DNA: TGTGCCAGCAGGGGGACAGGGGTTGACGAGCAGTACTTC. It specifies CASRGTGVDEQYF.

The CDR3 DNA reads TGTGCCAGCAGCTTAGGCTCGAGGGAAAAACTGTTTTTT. Translated, it gives CASSLGSREKLFF. The genes are TRBV7-2 and TRBJ1-4; D uncertain. The V and J ends lost 1 base and 8 bases respectively, with 8 bases between them. Germline V gene lookup returns CDR1 SGHTA and CDR2 FQGNSA. This CDR3 comprises 13 residues.

This chain uses TRBV2 with TRBJ2-1; 11 positions match TRBD2. The germline gives CDR1 SNHLY, CDR2 FYNNEI. This CDR3 is 16 amino acids long. V lost 6 bases and J lost 9; bases outside the gene matches: 13. The CDR3 DNA sequence: TGTGCCAGCAGCTCCGGGCTAGCGGGAGGATCTACTGAGCAGTTCTTC. The encoded protein is CASSSGLAGGSTEQFF. The full variable domain, completed using reference TRBV2 and TRBJ2-1, is EPEVTQTPSHQVTQMGQEVILRCVPISNHLYFYWYRQILGQKVEFLVSFYNNEISEKSEIFDDQFSVERPDGSNFTLKIRSTKLEDSAMYFCASSSGLAGGSTEQFFGPGTRLTVL.

This clone was observed a handful of times. This sequence joins TRBV2 and TRBJ2-5; D is possibly TRBD1 (6 bases). CDR1 and CDR2 from the germline V gene are SNHLY and FYNNEI. The V gene lost 4 bases and the J gene lost 1 base, with 13 bases spanning the gap. There are 15 residues in the CDR3. CDR3 nucleotides: TGTGCCAGCAGTGCGGCAGGGGTGCGCCAAGAGACCCAGTACTTC. This codes for CASSAAGVRQETQYF. The entire variable domain, with the rest obtained from reference TRBV2 and TRBJ2-5, is as follows: EPEVTQTPSHQVTQMGQEVILRCVPISNHLYFYWYRQILGQKVEFLVSFYNNEISEKSEIFDDQFSVERPDGSNFTLKIRSTKLEDSAMYFCASSAAGVRQETQYFGPGTRLLVL.

The chain links TRBV29-1 to TRBJ1-2; TRBD1 aligns across 7 bases. This CDR3 contains 15 residues. The junction had 12 bases not matched to a gene; V was cut back by 5 bases and J by 3 bases. Looked up from germline, CDR1 is SQVTM and CDR2 is ANQGSEA. CDR3: CSVQALDRRDYGYTF. CDR3 sequence (DNA): TGCAGCGTTCAGGCCTTGGACAGGAGGGACTATGGCTACACCTTC.

Only a few counts were recorded for this clone. The rearrangement joins TRBV19 to TRBJ2-7; TRBD2 matches at 12 bases. With V trimmed by 1 base and J by 5 bases, 0 bases remained unmatched. The length of the CDR3 is 14 residues. Germline values: CDR1 LNHDA, CDR2 SQIVND (reference sequence). For the CDR3, the DNA is TGTGCCAGTAGTATAGGGACTAGCGGGAACGAGCAGTACTTC. The encoded protein is CASSIGTSGNEQYF. The variable domain in full, completed from reference TRBV19 and TRBJ2-7, reads DGGITQSPKYLFRKEGQNVTLSCEQNLNHDAMYWYRQDPGQGLRLIYYSQIVNDFQKGDIAEGYSVSREKKESFPLTVTSAQKNPTAFYLCASSIGTSGNEQYFGPGTRLTVT.

This chain connects TRBV5-1 to TRBJ2-4, with D maybe TRBD1 (6 bases). Germline CDR1 reads SGHRS; CDR2 reads YFSETQ. The CDR3 runs 16 residues. V gave up 0 bases and J gave up 4 bases, with 14 bases separating them. The CDR3 DNA reads TGCGCCAGCAGCTTGGCGGCAGGGGTTCAAAAAAACATTCAGTACTTC. This translates into CASSLAAGVQKNIQYF. Combining the CDR3 with reference TRBV5-1 and TRBJ2-4 gives the whole variable domain KAGVTQTPRYLIKTRGQQVTLSCSPISGHRSVSWYQQTPGQGLQFLFEYFSETQRNKGNFPGRFSGRQFSNSRSEMNVSTLELGDSALYLCASSLAAGVQKNIQYFGAGTRLSVL.

This chain uses TRBV21-1 with TRBJ2-7; TRBD2 reflects the table's D call only, with no check against the DNA. TRBV21-1 is termed a pseudogene. There are 17 residues in the CDR3. The CDR3 sequence: CASSIHEKDSGDYEQYF. The CDR3 DNA follows: TGTGCCAGCAGCATCCATGAGAAAGACTCGGGAGACTACGAGCAGTACTTC.

This clone has only one observation. The chain combines TRBV5-1 with TRBJ2-7; 11 bases match TRBD2. The junction had 9 bases not matched to a gene; V was cut back by 2 bases and J by 2 bases. The germline V gene encodes CDR1 SGHRS and CDR2 YFSETQ. The CDR3 has 17 amino acids. CDR3 in amino acids: CASSFSPSGGPTYEQYF. In nucleotides, the CDR3 is TGCGCCAGCAGCTTCTCTCCTAGCGGGGGGCCCACCTACGAGCAGTACTTC.

The chain joins TRBV29-1 to TRBJ1-2; 12 positions match TRBD1. This CDR3 is 14 amino acids long. Germline assignment: CDR1 SQVTM and CDR2 ANQGSEA. J was trimmed by 4 bases and V by 4 bases; bases with no gene match: 4. DNA for the CDR3: TGCAGCGTTGGGGGGACAGGGGGCGGCTATGGCTACACCTTC. As protein: CSVGGTGGGYGYTF.

Only one count was recorded for this clone. The genes are TRBV18 and TRBJ2-2; 8 bases align to TRBD2. The germline gives CDR1 KGHSH, CDR2 LQKENI. V shed 0 bases, J shed 4 bases, and the junction held 7 bases outside the gene matches. The CDR3 runs to 17 residues. This CDR3 is CASSPPVAGTSTGELFF. CDR3 DNA sequence: TGTGCCAGCTCACCACCGGTAGCGGGGACCTCCACCGGGGAGCTGTTTTTT.

This clone was observed a handful of times. The chain links TRBV7-9 to TRBJ2-4, with D uncertain. V was pared by 3 bases and J by 0 bases, with 9 bases between. This CDR3 has 15 amino acids. Germline CDR1 is SEHNR and CDR2 is FQNEAQ (reference sequence). The CDR3 reads CASSFTDVAKNIQYF. The CDR3 region has the DNA TGTGCCAGCAGCTTCACAGATGTAGCCAAAAACATTCAGTACTTC.

This chain connects TRBV7-2 to TRBJ1-2; D is ambiguous. The CDR3 length is 14 residues. The germline CDR1 and CDR2 sequences are SGHTA and FQGNSA. V was shortened by 5 bases and J by 4 bases, with 14 bases between the two germline ends. The CDR3 region is CASSPRLGGYGYTF. Written as DNA, the CDR3 is TGTGCCAGCAGCCCCAGACTGGGAGGCTATGGCTACACCTTC.